This T cell receptor (beta chain) was obtained from a study of T-cell reconstitution after alpha-beta-depleted transplantation in children (dated by TCRdb to the mid-2010s). Notes on the research overall: Using TCR repertoire profiling, the study followed T-cell immune reconstitution in a quantitative way in children after TCRalphabeta/CD19-depleted allogeneic hematopoietic cell transplantation.

The method behind the library was PCR. The reads were generated on an Illumina HiSeq 2500. TCR libraries were prepared with molecular barcoding, using unique molecular identifiers to normalize TCRbeta repertoire quantification. TCRdb trimmed the raw reads at Q25, called clones with MiXCR and kept productive beta chains. Rows are unified per CDR3 protein, each entry keeping the most common DNA and genes. The sample table holds 200,000 to 250,000 distinct CDR3 sequences, of which more than 7.5% were seen once. Roughly 5.1% of the sample lies in the top ten. Taken from the germline V gene, the CDR1 and CDR2 loops are LGHNA and YSLEER. The CDR3 covers 15 residues, taking in both the cysteine and the phenylalanine. Kept here is only the CDR3 DNA, which spans 45 bases and is read in frame from base 1. The V and J ends are trimmed by 0 bases and 0 bases, leaving 7 bases between them. This clonotype appeared many times. What this receptor recognizes is not known. No much larger clone is present one base from it, and per-base qualities are unavailable.

The sequencing here drew on PBMCs from the stem cell graft donor, taken from the stem cell graft. The receptor was derived from a human donor who donated a stem cell graft to a child with SCID. The chain is made from TRBV4-3 and TRBJ2-3; no D gene call is confident. Here the CDR3 is given as CASSQESQSTDTQYF. The DNA sequence is as follows: TGCGCCAGCAGCCAAGAGTCCCAAAGCACAGATACGCAGTATTTT.